The 19 T cell receptor beta chains below all came from one sample that was sequenced in a study of control samples from healthy donors and cancer patients. Repertoires were generated with immunoSEQ multiplex PCR, while TCRdb's copy carries only in-frame clones and drops some. In the table there are 30,000 to 35,000 clones, about 88% of which are singletons. The sequenced sample consisted of PBMCs. These receptors came from a woman aged 40 to 49 with lung cancer.

This rearrangement joins TRBV27 to TRBJ2-1; no clear D. V lost 3 bases and J 6 bases, leaving 6 bases between the germline ends. Germline lookup yields CDR1 MNHEY and CDR2 SMNVEV (reference sequence). This CDR3 contains 12 residues. The CDR3 loop is CASSFDFNEQFF. CDR3 in DNA: TGTGCCAGCAGTTTTGACTTCAATGAGCAGTTCTTC.

This CDR3 is CASSPRTGEDTQYF. Here the CDR3 DNA reads TGTGCCAGCAGCCCCCGGACAGGGGAAGATACGCAGTATTTT. The rearrangement joins TRBV11-1 to TRBJ2-3, with 9 bases lining up with TRBD1. Trimming removed 5 bases from V and 5 bases from J; junction bases left unmatched: 5. The CDR3 consists of 14 residues. Germline-derived CDR1 and CDR2 are SGHAT and FQDESV (reference sequence).

This clone was seen a few times. The chain employs TRBV10-2 and TRBJ1-5, with 8 bases matching TRBD1. CDR3 length: 15 residues. With 4 bases clipped from V and 1 base from J, the junction kept 3 bases outside the gene matches. Germline assignment: CDR1 WSHSY and CDR2 SAAADI. The CDR3 nucleotides read TGCGCCAGCAGTGGTGACAGGGGAAGCAATCAGCCCCAGCATTTT. This sequence encodes CASSGDRGSNQPQHF.

The chain recombines TRBV7-9 with TRBJ1-6, with 8 nucleotides matching TRBD1. Losses at the gene ends were 5 bases for V and 5 bases for J; bases not matched to a gene: 2. Germline CDR1 and CDR2: SEHNR and FQNEAQ (reference sequence). CDR3 size: 14 residues. CDR3 region: CASSEGQDNSPLHF. The CDR3 DNA reads as TGTGCCAGCAGCGAGGGACAGGATAATTCACCCCTCCACTTT. The full variable domain, its missing parts supplied by reference TRBV7-9 and TRBJ1-6, is DTGVSQNPRHKITKRGQNVTFRCDPISEHNRLYWYRQTLGQGPEFLTYFQNEAQLEKSRLLSDRFSAERPKGSFSTLEIQRTEQGDSAMYLCASSEGQDNSPLHFGNGTRLTVT.

The rearrangement uses TRBV27 and TRBJ2-6; D perhaps matches TRBD1 (5 bases). The CDR3 spans 18 residues. Germline V gene data show CDR1 as MNHEY and CDR2 as SMNVEV (reference sequence). Trimming left V 0 bases short and J 0 bases short, with 12 bases between. Written as DNA, the CDR3 is TGTGCCAGCAGTTTATCGCACAGGCTAGACTCTGGGGCCAACGTCCTGACTTTC. This translates into CASSLSHRLDSGANVLTF.

A single count supports this clone. This chain joins TRBV19 and TRBJ2-4; 7 nucleotides match TRBD1. Trimming took 2 bases from V and 8 from J; bases not matched to a gene: 6. The CDR3 runs to 14 residues. Germline assignment: CDR1 LNHDA and CDR2 SQIVND (reference sequence). The CDR3 coding sequence is TGTGCCAGTAGTATAAGGGGGCGAGTTGACATTCAGTACTTC. The encoded protein is CASSIRGRVDIQYF.

The CDR3 sequence: CASSQVRVSNEQFF. The CDR3 coding sequence is TGTGCCAGCAGCCAAGTTCGAGTCTCAAATGAGCAGTTCTTC. This chain uses TRBV3-1 (or the pseudogene TRBV3-2) with TRBJ2-1; no clear D. This CDR3 is built from 14 residues. Trimming cost V 1 base and J 7 bases, with 11 bases left between them. The germline V gene has CDR1 LGHDT and CDR2 YNNKEL (reference sequence).

The genes are TRBV5-4 and TRBJ1-6; D is undetermined. Between the trimmed V and J ends, which lost 3 bases and 7 bases, there was a span of 8 bases. Germline CDR1 is SGHNT and CDR2 is YYREEE (reference sequence). This CDR3 is 13 amino acids long. DNA of the CDR3: TGTGCCAGCAGCTGGGCGGGGAATTCACCCCTCCACTTT. Its protein product is CASSWAGNSPLHF.

This clone was counted only a few times. The chain combines TRBV4-1 with TRBJ2-1; no clear D. Germline CDR1 reads MGHRA; CDR2 reads YSYEKL. The CDR3 covers 14 residues. Trimming removed 2 bases at V and 10 bases at J, with 15 bases between. The CDR3 DNA reads TGCGCCAGCAGCCAAAGGGCCTCGGGTGGAGAGCAGTTCTTC. This encodes CASSQRASGGEQFF.

The rearrangement joins TRBV3-1 (or the pseudogene TRBV3-2) to TRBJ2-3, with D possibly called TRBD1 or TRBD2 (6 bases each). CDR3 size: 15 residues. CDR1 and CDR2 from the germline V gene are LGHDT and YNNKEL (reference sequence). The V and J ends lost 4 bases and 4 bases respectively, with 15 bases between them. The CDR3 sequence: CASSRGASGADTQYF. The CDR3 coding sequence is TGTGCCAGCAGCCGGGGGGCCTCTGGAGCAGATACGCAGTATTTT.

This rearrangement joins TRBV7-9 to TRBJ2-7, with D unresolved. Trimming stripped 4 bases from V and 3 bases from J, with 13 bases between. The CDR3 is made up of 14 amino acids. The germline V gene encodes CDR1 SEHNR and CDR2 FQNEAQ (reference sequence). CDR3 coding DNA: TGTGCCAGCAGCTCGCATTTTAAGAGCTACGAGCAGTACTTC. Protein product: CASSSHFKSYEQYF.

The genes are TRBV4-3 and TRBJ1-1; D may be TRBD1 (5 bases). Trimming shortened V by 4 bases and J by 4 bases, and 16 bases separated the two germline ends. Germline lookup yields CDR1 LGHNA and CDR2 YSLEER. CDR3 length: 15 amino acids. CDR3 amino acids: CASSLTDGRGTEAFF. DNA of the CDR3: TGCGCCAGCAGCCTCACCGACGGGAGGGGCACTGAAGCTTTCTTT.

This rearrangement joins TRBV7-2 to TRBJ1-2; no clear D. This CDR3 is 12 amino acids long. V lost 1 base and J lost 8, with 8 bases in between. Germline CDR1 is SGHTA and CDR2 is FQGNSA. CDR3 protein: CASSLDGRGYTF. The CDR3 DNA sequence: TGTGCCAGCAGCTTAGATGGAAGAGGCTACACCTTC.

V is TRBV4-1 and J is TRBJ1-5, with a weak D call TRBD1 (6 bases). The germline V gene encodes CDR1 MGHRA and CDR2 YSYEKL. The CDR3 spans 16 residues. Trimming removed 3 bases from V and 2 bases from J, with 14 bases in between. CDR3 sequence reads: CASSQRQELGNQPQHF. The CDR3 region has the DNA TGCGCCAGCAGCCAGAGACAGGAACTCGGCAATCAGCCCCAGCATTTT.

The chain links TRBV24-1 to TRBJ2-3; D not resolved. V dropped 4 bases and J dropped 3 bases, with 7 bases sitting between them. CDR1 KGHDR and CDR2 SFDVKD come from the germline V gene. This CDR3 has 13 amino acids. The CDR3 region has the DNA TGTGCCACCAGTGAATCGGCTACAGATACGCAGTATTTT. Amino acids: CATSESATDTQYF.

The rearrangement uses TRBV7-9 and TRBJ2-5, with a weak D call TRBD1 (5 bases). CDR1 SEHNR and CDR2 FQNEAQ come from the germline V gene (reference sequence). The CDR3 is 14 residues long. Trimming pared 8 bases from V and 5 bases from J, leaving 18 bases between. CDR3 region: CASGSRVLGETQYF. DNA for the CDR3: TGTGCCAGCGGGTCCAGGGTCCTCGGGGAGACCCAGTACTTC.

This clone was seen only once. The chain is built from TRBV12-3 or TRBV12-4 and TRBJ1-2; D is ambiguous. CDR3 length equals 12 residues. Deletions cut 5 bases from V and 8 bases from J, with 12 bases between. The CDR3 reads CASSEKLYGYTF. CDR3 bases: TGTGCCAGCAGTGAGAAGCTTTACGGCTACACCTTC.

The gene calls are TRBV25-1 and TRBJ1-4; unclear D gene. The germline V gene has CDR1 MGHDK and CDR2 SYGVNS. The CDR3 runs 14 residues. V shed 3 bases and J shed 5 bases, with 10 bases lying between them. CDR3 in amino acids: CASSDFRNNEKLFF. CDR3 DNA: TGTGCCAGCAGTGACTTTCGAAACAATGAAAAACTGTTTTTT.

The J gene is TRBJ1-2, the V gene TRBV7-2; no clear D. This CDR3 contains 15 residues. V lost 1 base, J lost 5 bases, and 14 bases lay in between. CDR1 and CDR2 (germline): SGHTA, FQGNSA. The CDR3: CASSLGALGSYGYTF. The CDR3 region has the DNA TGTGCCAGCAGCTTAGGAGCCCTGGGATCATATGGCTACACCTTC.